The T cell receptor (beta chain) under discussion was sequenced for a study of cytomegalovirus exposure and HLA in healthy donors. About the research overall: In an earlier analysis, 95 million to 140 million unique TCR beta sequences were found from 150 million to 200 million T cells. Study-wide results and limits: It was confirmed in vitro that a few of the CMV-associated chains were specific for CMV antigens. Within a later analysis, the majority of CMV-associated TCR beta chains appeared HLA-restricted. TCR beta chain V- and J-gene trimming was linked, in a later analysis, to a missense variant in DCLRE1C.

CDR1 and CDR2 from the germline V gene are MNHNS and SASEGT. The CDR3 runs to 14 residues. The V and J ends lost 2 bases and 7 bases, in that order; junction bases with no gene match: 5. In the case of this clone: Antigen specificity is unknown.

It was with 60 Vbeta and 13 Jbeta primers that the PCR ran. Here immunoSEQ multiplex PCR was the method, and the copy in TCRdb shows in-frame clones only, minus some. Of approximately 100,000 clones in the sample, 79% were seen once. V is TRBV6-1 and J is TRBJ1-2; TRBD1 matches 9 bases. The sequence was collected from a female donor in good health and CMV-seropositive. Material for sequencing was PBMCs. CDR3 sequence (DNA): TGTGCCAGCAGTGAATGGGGACAGGGTAGTGGCTACACCTTC. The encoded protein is CASSEWGQGSGYTF.